This T cell receptor (beta chain) was captured in a study of T cell responses to AZD1222 COVID-19 vaccine. Measured with immunoSEQ multiplex PCR; TCRdb has only the in-frame clones, and not every one. The sample consists of approximately 140,000 clones, about 93% of them appearing once. This clone occurred once. Germline V gene sequence: CDR1 SGHTS, CDR2 YDEGEE. J was trimmed by 8 bases and V by 4 bases; bases with no gene match: 11. The CDR3 contains 15 residues. Sequenced here: peripheral blood, sampled on day 0 of AZD1222 vaccination. The chain couples TRBV5-8 to TRBJ2-1; 8 bases are shared with TRBD1. This clonotype originated in an adult in good health. CDR3 nucleotide sequence: TGTGCCAGCAGCCTGACCCCACAGGGGGAGGATGAGCAGTTCTTC. Translated, it gives CASSLTPQGEDEQFF.